This T cell receptor (beta chain) originates from a study of blood T cell repertoires in COVID-19 (dated by TCRdb to the early 2020s). In the study overall: The collaborator samples originated in the United States, Italy and Spain and spanned the acute and convalescent phases of COVID-19. The material from the prospective study consisted of cDNA or gDNA derived from T cells, B-cell-depleted T cells, or PBMCs. Subjects who had been exposed to COVID-19, were actively infected with it, or had recovered from it provided the deeply sampled blood TCRbeta repertoires that made up the dataset. The repertoires were made available in a free public database intended to serve as a resource for research on the immune response to SARS-CoV-2. The samples were drawn from two sources: the first 160 participants of the ongoing ImmuneRACE study, and about 1,300 subjects contributed by 6 global collaborators. A de-identified subject ID, COVID-19 status, age in years and sex were almost always included in the sample metadata. Where available, HLA class I and class II types were taken from metadata supplied by the sample provider and were not determined by assay-based typing.

This clone was recorded once. Its antigen is currently not known. One base away there is no much larger clone; base qualities are not given. V and J are truncated by 5 bases and 0 bases respectively, leaving an intervening sequence of 14 bases. CDR1 and CDR2, looked up from the germline V gene, are MDHEN and SYDVKM. The CDR3 contains 17 residues, cysteine and phenylalanine counted. This entry keeps only the CDR3 DNA: 51 bases, framed from base 1. What the authors observed across the whole study: How much clinical and demographic metadata was included differed by source and by participant, and the metadata was provided uncurated.

TCRbeta CDR3 regions were amplified from genomic DNA using the immunoSEQ Assay, a bias-controlled multiplex PCR. Processing in the source paper ran as follows. Within the assay, amplification of reference gene primers was used to estimate how many nucleated cells each sample contained. To quantify the absolute abundance of each unique TCRbeta CDR3 rearrangement, sequence reads were collapsed and filtered. Productive Simpson clonality was computed per sample as the square root of Simpson's diversity index over productive rearrangements. What TCRdb holds here is the immuneACCESS table cut down to in-frame rearrangements. Part of the clones is not present; checked against another copy, under half of the missing clones reflect an unresolved V gene, and the others are unexplained. V, J and clone size are taken as reported in that table, and D and trimming were inferred from the DNA itself. The sample contains tens of thousands of clones, 65% to 90% of them found a single time. The ten largest clones capture 25% of the sample.

Collaborating institutions collected whole blood in K2EDTA tubes following their own protocols. Collaborator samples were shipped for TCRbeta analysis as frozen whole blood, isolated PBMCs, or DNA extracted from either sample type. This TCR came from a man in his 60s with acute or convalescent COVID-19. The chain couples TRBV28 to TRBJ2-6, with TRBD1 as a weak D call on 6 bases. Sequenced sample: peripheral blood. The DNA is as follows: TGTGCCAGCAGTCCCTCATGGACAGTCTCTGGGGCCAACGTCCTGACTTTC. Its translation reads: CASSPSWTVSGANVLTF.